This T cell receptor (beta chain) was identified during a study of OX40 agonist ivuxolimab in advanced cancers. Background on the study: Ivuxolimab is a fully human IgG2 antibody that activates OX40 (CD134). Findings and limits, study-wide: The CD4+ and CD8+ T cells in the blood had expanded clonally by week 6 at 0.1 to 3.0 mg/kg. Expanded clones were, on average, more numerous in CD8+ T cells than in CD4+.

This clone was observed a few times. The antigen is undetermined. Other DNA sequences in this sample translate to the same CDR3. Using immunoSEQ multiplex PCR, the repertoire was profiled, and TCRdb retains in-frame clones only, with some absent. The sample consists of more than 60,000 clones, about nine tenths of them appearing once. Deletions cut 3 bases from V and 8 bases from J, with 13 bases between. The germline CDR1 and CDR2 sequences are MDHEN and SYDVKM. The CDR3 spans 14 residues. V is TRBV28 and J is TRBJ1-4, with D possibly matching TRBD1 (5 bases). This sample comprised CD4+ or CD8+ T cells sorted from blood, obtained in a trial of the OX40 agonist ivuxolimab. This sequence was found in an adult with an advanced solid tumor such as melanoma, head and neck, liver or kidney cancer. CDR3 loop: CASSFGQGREKLFF. The CDR3, as DNA: TGTGCCAGCAGTTTCGGGCAGGGTCGAGAAAAACTGTTTTTT.